This T cell receptor (beta chain) came from a study of blood T cell repertoires in COVID-19. In the study overall: The United States, Italy and Spain supplied acute and convalescent COVID-19 samples. Nucleic acid was either cDNA or gDNA, and it came from T cells, B-cell-depleted T cells, or PBMCs.

The CDR3 runs to 14 residues. The germline CDR1 and CDR2 sequences are SGHRS and YFSETQ. The V and J ends lost 3 bases and 1 base respectively, with 10 bases between them. Methods used by the authors: By means of reference gene primer amplification, nucleated cell counts were estimated. Repertoires were generated with immunoSEQ multiplex PCR, while TCRdb's copy carries only in-frame clones and drops some. The D gene and trimming were derived from the DNA, and the V and J assignments and clone size from that table. Found here are about 100,000 clones, about 85% of them singletons; the top ten hold approximately 2%.

The receptor comes from a man aged 45 to 65 with active COVID-19. The chain is built from TRBV5-1 and TRBJ1-1, with D possibly matching TRBD1 (6 bases). Material for sequencing was peripheral blood. CDR3 DNA: TGCGCCAGCAGCTCCTGGGGGCCGAACACTGAAGCTTTCTTT. It translates to CASSSWGPNTEAFF.